This entry lists 14 T cell receptor beta chains sequenced from one sample in a study of control samples from healthy donors and cancer patients. The protocol was immunoSEQ multiplex PCR, while the TCRdb copy is restricted to in-frame clones and leaves out a portion. The table has some 99,000 clones, 90% seen once. Specimen: blood. These receptors all stem from a human donor in good health. The donor label of this sample is uncertain.

This chain uses TRBV5-5 with TRBJ2-5, with a tentative D call TRBD2 (5 bases). The germline gives CDR1 SGHKS, CDR2 YYEKEE (reference sequence). The CDR3 sequence is 15 residues long. The V gene lost 0 bases and the J gene lost 4 bases, with 13 bases spanning the gap. As DNA, the CDR3 is TGTGCCAGCAGCTTGGTATTCGGGGTCGTAGAGACCCAGTACTTC. This sequence encodes CASSLVFGVVETQYF.

This chain joins TRBV18 and TRBJ1-1; 7 bases fit TRBD1. This CDR3 contains 13 residues. CDR1 is KGHSH and CDR2 is LQKENI in the germline V gene. V lost 3 bases to trimming and J lost 4 bases; unmatched junction nucleotides: 2. The CDR3 sequence: CASSPGQATEAFF. The CDR3 DNA is TGTGCCAGCTCACCTGGACAGGCCACTGAAGCTTTCTTT.

The chain links TRBV25-1 to TRBJ1-4; possible D gene TRBD1, 5 bases. There are 14 residues in the CDR3. V was clipped by 2 bases and J by 5 bases, with 9 bases between them. Germline-derived CDR1 and CDR2 are MGHDK and SYGVNS. In nucleotides, the CDR3 is TGTGCCAGCAGTGAAAATGGGGGGAATGAAAAACTGTTTTTT. This gives the protein CASSENGGNEKLFF.

The V gene is TRBV6-1, the J gene TRBJ1-3; the D is unclear. The CDR3 runs to 15 residues. Germline lookup yields CDR1 MNHNS and CDR2 SASEGT. Trimming shortened V by 0 bases and J by 2 bases, and 8 bases separated the two germline ends. CDR3 sequence: CASSEARSTGNTIYF. The CDR3 DNA is TGTGCCAGCAGTGAAGCAAGGAGCACTGGAAACACCATATATTTT.

The chain recombines TRBV24-1 with TRBJ2-4; D possibly matches TRBD1 or TRBD2 (5 bases each). The germline V and J ends were trimmed by 2 bases and 7 bases, with 20 bases remaining between them. Germline loops: CDR1 KGHDR, CDR2 SFDVKD. This CDR3 is built from 17 residues. The CDR3 protein is CATSDSPGQTERNIQYF. The DNA for the CDR3 is TGTGCCACCAGTGATTCCCCGGGGCAGACGGAGAGGAACATTCAGTACTTC.

The chain employs TRBV7-9 and TRBJ1-2, with D tentatively TRBD1 (6 bases). The CDR3 contains 15 residues. Germline loops: CDR1 SEHNR, CDR2 FQNEAQ (reference sequence). V was clipped by 5 bases and J by 3 bases, with 16 bases between them. The CDR3 DNA sequence: TGTGCCAGCAGCCTCCCCGGTCCAGGGGACTATGGCTACACCTTC. Translated: CASSLPGPGDYGYTF.

The chain joins TRBV10-3 to TRBJ2-7; no clear D. The CDR3 runs to 13 residues. The V gene lost 3 bases and the J gene lost 5 bases, with 11 bases spanning the gap. Germline V lookup: CDR1 ENHRY, CDR2 SYGVKD. The CDR3 coding sequence is TGTGCCATCAGTGATCTGGGTTTCGACGAGCAGTACGTC. Its protein is CAISDLGFDEQYV.

This chain joins TRBV5-6 and TRBJ1-5; 7 positions agree with TRBD1. Per the germline V gene, CDR1 is SGHDT and CDR2 is YYEEEE. The V segment lost 3 bases and the J segment 7 bases; nucleotides outside the gene matches: 19. The CDR3 has 18 amino acids. The CDR3 is CASSSADRRQGRGQPQHF. As DNA, the CDR3 is TGTGCCAGCAGCTCAGCGGATAGACGACAGGGACGGGGACAGCCCCAGCATTTT.

This sequence joins TRBV6-6 and TRBJ1-2, with TRBD1 matching 10 bases. CDR3 length: 16 residues. The germline CDR1 and CDR2 sequences are MNHNY and SVGAGI (reference sequence). Trimming removed 6 bases from V and 2 bases from J; junction bases left unmatched: 9. The CDR3 DNA reads as TGTGCCAGCAGGAGAGATTGGGACAGGGGAAACTATGGCTACACCTTC. It translates to CASRRDWDRGNYGYTF.

This clone has just a few counts. The J gene is TRBJ2-1, the V gene TRBV6-6; 7 nucleotides line up with TRBD1. The J segment lost 4 bases and the V segment lost 5 bases, leaving 8 bases of the junction unmatched. The length of the CDR3 is 15 residues. Germline loops: CDR1 MNHNY, CDR2 SVGAGI (reference sequence). CDR3 sequence reads: CASSPGQEQYNEQFF. CDR3 in DNA: TGTGCCAGCAGTCCCGGACAGGAGCAGTACAATGAGCAGTTCTTC.

The rearrangement links TRBV2 to TRBJ1-1; D is undetermined. The CDR3 covers 11 residues. The germline V gene has CDR1 SNHLY and CDR2 FYNNEI. V lost 7 bases and J 0 bases, leaving 3 bases between the germline ends. Here the CDR3 reads CASKVNTEAFF. CDR3 DNA: TGTGCCAGCAAGGTGAACACTGAAGCTTTCTTT.

The chain is built from TRBV19 and TRBJ1-1; the D is unclear. Trimming took off 1 base at V and 1 base at J, with 13 bases between the two ends. The CDR3 length is 16 residues. Germline assignment: CDR1 LNHDA and CDR2 SQIVND (reference sequence). The CDR3 sequence is CASSIGIGSTNTEAFF. Written as DNA, the CDR3 is TGTGCCAGTAGTATAGGAATCGGCAGCACGAACACTGAAGCTTTCTTT. Full variable domain (missing parts from reference TRBV19 and TRBJ1-1): DGGITQSPKYLFRKEGQNVTLSCEQNLNHDAMYWYRQDPGQGLRLIYYSQIVNDFQKGDIAEGYSVSREKKESFPLTVTSAQKNPTAFYLCASSIGIGSTNTEAFFGQGTRLTVV.

The chain links TRBV23-1 to TRBJ2-4; no reliable D call. TRBV23-1 is an ORF, with its function uncertain. The ends were cut back, 8 bases at V and 0 bases at J, with 20 bases in the middle. The CDR3 sequence is 17 residues long. CDR3 nucleotides: TGCGCCAGCTTGGGATCGTCAAATACAATAGCCAAAAACATTCAGTACTTC. Translated: CASLGSSNTIAKNIQYF.

The gene calls are TRBV3-1 (or the pseudogene TRBV3-2) and TRBJ1-6, with unresolved D. The CDR3 length is 15 residues. Germline assignment: CDR1 LGHDT and CDR2 YNNKEL (reference sequence). The V gene lost 4 bases and the J gene lost 0 bases, with 7 bases spanning the gap. The CDR3 coding sequence is TGTGCCAGCAGCCCTCCAGGCTCCTATAATTCACCCCTCCACTTT. Protein product: CASSPPGSYNSPLHF.